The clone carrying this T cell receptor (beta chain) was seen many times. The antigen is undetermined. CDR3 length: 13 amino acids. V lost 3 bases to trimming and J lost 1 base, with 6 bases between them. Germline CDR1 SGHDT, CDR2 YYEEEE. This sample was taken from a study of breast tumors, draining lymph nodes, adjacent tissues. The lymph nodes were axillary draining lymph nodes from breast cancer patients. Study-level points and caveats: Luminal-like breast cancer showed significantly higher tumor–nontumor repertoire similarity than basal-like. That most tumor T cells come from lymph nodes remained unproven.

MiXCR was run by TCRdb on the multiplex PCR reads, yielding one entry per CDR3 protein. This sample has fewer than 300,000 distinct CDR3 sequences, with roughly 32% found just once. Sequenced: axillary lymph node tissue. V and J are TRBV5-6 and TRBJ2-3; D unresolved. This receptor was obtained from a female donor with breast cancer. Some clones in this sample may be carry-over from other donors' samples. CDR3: CASSSRRTDTQYF. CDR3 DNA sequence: TGTGCCAGCAGCTCCCGGCGCACAGATACGCAGTATTTT.